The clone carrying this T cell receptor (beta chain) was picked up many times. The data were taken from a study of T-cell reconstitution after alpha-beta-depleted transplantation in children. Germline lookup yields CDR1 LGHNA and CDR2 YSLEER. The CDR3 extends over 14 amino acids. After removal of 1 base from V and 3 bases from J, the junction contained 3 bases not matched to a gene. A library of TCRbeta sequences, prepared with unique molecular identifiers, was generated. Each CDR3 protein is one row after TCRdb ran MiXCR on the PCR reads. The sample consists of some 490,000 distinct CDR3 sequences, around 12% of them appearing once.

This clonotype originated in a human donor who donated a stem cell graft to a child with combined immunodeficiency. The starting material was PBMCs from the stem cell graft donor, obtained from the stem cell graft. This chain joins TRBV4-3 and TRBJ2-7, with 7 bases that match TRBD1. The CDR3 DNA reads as TGCGCCAGCAGCCAAGGGGACAGTGGCTACGAGCAGTACTTC. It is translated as CASSQGDSGYEQYF.